This TCR beta chain was sequenced in a study of shared clonotypes between healthy human individuals. The ends lost 2 bases at V and 4 bases at J; junction bases unmatched: 10. The CDR3 sequence is 17 residues long. Germline V CDR1 and CDR2: SGHAT, FQNNGV. TCRdb keeps only in-frame clones here, not all; method: immunoSEQ multiplex PCR. This sample has over 2 million clones, with roughly 92% found just once. The sample consisted of naive CD4+ T cells from PBMCs. Subset specified: CD45RA+ positively selected. The TCR sequence derives from a man aged 18 to 29 in good health. Some clones in this sample may be carry-over from other donors' samples. V and J are TRBV11-2 and TRBJ2-3, with 9 positions matching TRBD2. The CDR3: CASSLIPSSGTADTQYF. The CDR3 DNA follows: TGTGCCAGCAGCTTAATTCCTTCTAGCGGGACAGCAGATACGCAGTATTTT.